The 26 T cell receptor beta chains in this list originate from one sample, sequenced in a study of CD8 T cells in ankylosing spondylitis. TCRdb ran MiXCR on the 5' RACE reads and lists one entry per CDR3 protein. The sample lists 300,000 to 400,000 distinct CDR3 sequences, approximately 22% occurring once. Sequencing was performed on blood, either unsorted or a sorted T cell fraction (not recorded which). These receptors originate from a male donor with ankylosing spondylitis or in good health (not recorded which).

As for this clonotype: Without the conserved terminal phenylalanine or tryptophan, this CDR3 likely stems from a read error. This chain connects TRBV12-3 or TRBV12-4 to TRBJ2-7, with D maybe TRBD1 (5 bases). This CDR3 spans 12 amino acids. Trimming removed 3 bases from V and 7 bases from J, with 10 bases in between. Here the CDR3 DNA reads TGTGCCAGCAGTTTCCAGGGCGTAGAGCAGTACTCC. The encoded protein is CASSFQGVEQYS.

V gene TRBV28 combines with J gene TRBJ2-2; D is possibly TRBD1 (6 bases). This CDR3 has 14 residues. CDR1 is MDHEN, CDR2 SYDVKM, per germline. The ends were cut back, 3 bases at V and 7 bases at J, with 12 bases in the middle. The CDR3 DNA reads TGTGCCAGCAGTTTTATTTCAGGGGTCGGGGAGCTGTTTTTT. Translated, it gives CASSFISGVGELFF.

The rearrangement uses TRBV15 and TRBJ2-1, with 7 positions matching TRBD2. Germline V gene data show CDR1 as LNHNV and CDR2 as YYDKDF (reference sequence). This CDR3 has 13 residues. The V and J ends lost 5 bases and 9 bases, in that order; junction bases with no gene match: 7. The DNA of the CDR3 is TGTGCCACCAGCCCCCGGGACTATGGTGAGCAGTTCTTC. It encodes CATSPRDYGEQFF.

This clonotype was counted a few times. The genes are TRBV7-9 and TRBJ2-7; the D gene could be TRBD1 or TRBD2 (7 bases each). This CDR3 spans 14 amino acids. Germline V gene data show CDR1 as SEHNR and CDR2 as FQNEAQ (reference sequence). V shed 5 bases and J shed 6 bases, with 17 bases lying between them. The CDR3 region has the DNA TGTGCCAGCAGCCCTCGAGACAGGGAGGGCGAGCAGTACTTC. Protein product: CASSPRDREGEQYF.

This clonotype turned up a few times. This chain links TRBV4-2 with TRBJ2-7; D call uncertain. Germline V gives CDR1 LGHNA, CDR2 YNFKEQ. This CDR3 has 11 amino acids. CDR3 DNA: TGTGCTAGCCGGGCCGAGTCCGAGCAGTACTTC. Translating it yields CASRAESEQYF.

The chain uses TRBV10-1 and TRBJ2-4; possibly TRBD1 for D (6 bases). CDR1 is WNHNN and CDR2 is SYGVQD in the germline V gene (reference sequence). Trimming pared 5 bases from V and 10 bases from J, leaving 15 bases between. The length of the CDR3 is 13 residues. The CDR3 nucleotides are TGCGCCAGCAGTCCGTACAGGGTTGGTATTCAGTACTTC. This translates into CASSPYRVGIQYF.

The chain carries TRBV5-1 and TRBJ2-7; 11 nucleotides agree with TRBD2. The CDR3 totals 14 residues. The V gene end was trimmed by 2 bases and the J gene end by 6 bases; junction bases not matched to a gene: 4. Per the germline V gene, CDR1 is SGHRS and CDR2 is YFSETQ. CDR3 in DNA: TGCGCCAGCAGCTTAATAGCGGGGGGGCGCGAGCAGTACTTC. Protein product: CASSLIAGGREQYF. The entire variable domain, with the rest obtained from reference TRBV5-1 and TRBJ2-7, is as follows: KAGVTQTPRYLIKTRGQQVTLSCSPISGHRSVSWYQQTPGQGLQFLFEYFSETQRNKGNFPGRFSGRQFSNSRSEMNVSTLELGDSALYLCASSLIAGGREQYFGPGTRLTVT.

This sequence joins TRBV20-1 and TRBJ2-6; no clear D gene. CDR1 DFQATT and CDR2 SNEGSKA come from the germline V gene (reference sequence). Trimming took off 5 bases at V and 1 base at J, with 0 bases between the two ends. This CDR3 spans 11 amino acids. The CDR3 loop is CSASGANVLTF. Here the CDR3 DNA reads TGCAGTGCTTCTGGGGCCAACGTCCTGACTTTC.

This clonotype has more than one count but fewer than ten. The rearrangement joins TRBV19 to TRBJ1-2; no clear D gene. Germline V lookup: CDR1 LNHDA, CDR2 SQIVND (reference sequence). CDR3 size: 13 residues. Trimming took 5 bases from V and 7 from J, leaving 14 bases between them. CDR3 nucleotides: TGTGCCAGTAGTGCCCGTTCGGGGTTTGGCTACACCTTC. This codes for CASSARSGFGYTF.

The chain joins TRBV5-6 to TRBJ2-5; no firm D call. The CDR3 extends over 15 amino acids. The germline V gene encodes CDR1 SGHDT and CDR2 YYEEEE. V gave up 2 bases and J gave up 5 bases, with 16 bases separating them. CDR3 DNA sequence: TGTGCCAGCAGCTTATCACCGGGCCATCAGGAGACCCAGTACTTC. It yields the protein CASSLSPGHQETQYF.

The sample holds a few counts of this clonotype. This chain's CDR3 is CASSLAGGKETQYF. The CDR3 DNA reads as TGTGCCAGCAGTTTAGCTGGGGGGAAAGAGACCCAGTACTTC. J is TRBJ2-5 and V is TRBV12-3 or TRBV12-4, with D tentatively TRBD2 (6 bases). Trimming took off 0 bases at V and 3 bases at J, with 8 bases between the two ends. The CDR3 runs to 14 residues.

The chain combines TRBV5-3 with TRBJ2-7; TRBD1 aligns across 7 bases. TRBV5-3 is noted as an ORF with a role that remains uncertain. The V and J ends lost 3 bases and 3 bases, in that order; junction bases with no gene match: 18. The CDR3 loop spans 18 amino acids. CDR3 nucleotide sequence: TGTGCCAGAAGCTCCCGGGACAGTAGTTGTAAATATGGCTACGAGCAGTACTTC. As protein: CARSSRDSSCKYGYEQYF.

This clonotype was observed a few times. The V gene is TRBV29-1, the J gene TRBJ2-1, with 11 bases lining up with TRBD2. This CDR3 comprises 16 residues. Germline V gene lookup returns CDR1 SQVTM and CDR2 ANQGSEA. Trimming cost V 0 bases and J 7 bases; bases outside gene matches: 8. For the CDR3, the DNA is TGCAGCGTTGAAGATCTCCCTAGCGGGGGGAAAAATGAGCAGTTCTTC. Amino acids: CSVEDLPSGGKNEQFF.

CDR3 loop: CARSPFGPSYNEQFF. The CDR3 DNA follows: TGTGCCAGAAGCCCGTTTGGCCCCTCCTACAATGAGCAGTTCTTC. The gene calls are TRBV11-2 and TRBJ2-1, with no clear D. Germline V gives CDR1 SGHAT, CDR2 FQNNGV. The V and J ends lost 9 bases and 0 bases respectively, with 15 bases between them. The CDR3 length is 15 residues.

This chain joins TRBV4-2 and TRBJ2-1; 9 positions match TRBD2. Germline loops: CDR1 LGHNA, CDR2 YNFKEQ. The V and J ends lost 0 bases and 8 bases, in that order; junction bases with no gene match: 11. The CDR3 totals 17 residues. The CDR3 spells CASSQESPRRGGYEQFF. The CDR3 DNA follows: TGTGCCAGCAGCCAAGAGAGCCCCCGGCGGGGGGGCTATGAGCAGTTCTTC.

A few counts support this clonotype. This sequence joins TRBV4-2 and TRBJ2-5; D is perhaps TRBD1 (5 bases). This CDR3 has 16 amino acids. The germline V and J ends were trimmed by 1 base and 5 bases, with 17 bases remaining between them. Germline V gene lookup returns CDR1 LGHNA and CDR2 YNFKEQ. The CDR3 spells CASSQARVQAGETQYF. CDR3 DNA: TGTGCCAGCAGCCAAGCCCGGGTCCAGGCAGGGGAGACCCAGTACTTC.

This clonotype was observed a few times. This sequence joins TRBV4-1 and TRBJ2-5, with unresolved D. The CDR3 is made up of 14 amino acids. Germline V lookup: CDR1 MGHRA, CDR2 YSYEKL. Trimming removed 0 bases from V and 5 bases from J, with 10 bases in between. CDR3 protein: CASSQDRNLETQYF. The CDR3, as DNA: TGCGCCAGCAGCCAAGACAGGAACCTGGAGACCCAGTACTTC.

This rearrangement joins TRBV12-3 or TRBV12-4 to TRBJ2-2, with TRBD2 matching over 10 bases. The V gene end was trimmed by 9 bases and the J gene end by 8 bases; junction bases not matched to a gene: 15. The CDR3 has 16 residues. CDR3 DNA: TGTGCCAGGTTGTATGGGACTAGCGACTTTGGAGGGGAGCTGTTTTTT. Residues: CARLYGTSDFGGELFF.

The V and J genes are TRBV12-3 or TRBV12-4 and TRBJ2-1, with 8 nucleotides matching TRBD1. This CDR3 is 14 amino acids long. Germline trimming cut 5 bases from V and 8 bases from J; bases unmatched to any gene: 8. CDR3 coding DNA: TGTGCCAGCAGTGGAGACAGGGGTTCGGATGAGCAGTTCTTC. Amino acids: CASSGDRGSDEQFF.

Only a few counts were recorded for this clonotype. Here the CDR3 reads CASSAQGYSNQPQHF. The CDR3 bases are TGTGCCAGCAGTGCCCAGGGCTATAGCAATCAGCCCCAGCATTTT. V usage is TRBV28 and J usage is TRBJ1-5, with TRBD1 as a possible D gene (5 bases). Germline V gene data show CDR1 as MDHEN and CDR2 as SYDVKM. V was shortened by 5 bases and J by 0 bases, with 11 bases between the two germline ends. There are 15 residues in the CDR3. The full variable domain, with the rest looked up from reference TRBV28 and TRBJ1-5, is DVKVTQSSRYLVKRTGEKVFLECVQDMDHENMFWYRQDPGLGLRLIYFSYDVKMKEKGDIPEGYSVSREKKERFSLILESASTNQTSMYLCASSAQGYSNQPQHFGDGTRLSIL.

Details on this clonotype: It is unclear where the CDR3 begins or ends on the DNA, so no DNA is shown, and the CDR3 is as TCRdb lists it. This chain joins TRBV12-3 or TRBV12-4 and TRBJ2-2; no check of the table's D call, TRBD2, against the DNA was made. Ends included, the CDR3 has 14 residues. CDR3 protein: CASTEGGTGELFFF.

V usage is TRBV30 and J usage is TRBJ2-7; D call uncertain. The CDR3 length is 14 residues. Germline V gene data show CDR1 as GTSNPN and CDR2 as SVGIG (reference sequence). V gave up 0 bases and J gave up 6 bases, with 15 bases separating them. The CDR3 coding sequence is TGTGCCTGGAGTGTTCTACCCCGTTCCCCCGAGCAGTACTTC. Its protein product is CAWSVLPRSPEQYF.

This clonotype occurred a few times. This chain uses TRBV27 with TRBJ2-1; D gene ambiguous. V lost 3 bases to trimming and J lost 0 bases, with 18 bases between them. Germline V gene data show CDR1 as MNHEY and CDR2 as SMNVEV (reference sequence). The CDR3 contains 18 residues. CDR3 sequence (DNA): TGTGCCAGCAGTTTTCGGTGGTGGCAGGCCAGCTCCTACAATGAGCAGTTCTTC. This codes for CASSFRWWQASSYNEQFF.

Only a few counts were recorded for this clonotype. V usage is TRBV12-3 or TRBV12-4 and J usage is TRBJ2-1; TRBD1 aligns across 7 bases. This CDR3 is 13 amino acids long. Germline trimming cut 7 bases from V and 14 bases from J; bases unmatched to any gene: 14. The DNA for the CDR3 is TGTGCCAGCATAGAAGGGTCACGGGACAGCAAGTTCTTC. Its translation is CASIEGSRDSKFF.

The rearrangement uses TRBV27 and TRBJ2-2; D uncertain. Germline V CDR1 and CDR2: MNHEY, SMNVEV (reference sequence). This CDR3 spans 11 amino acids. V was trimmed by 7 bases and J by 8 bases, leaving 8 bases between them. CDR3 DNA: TGTGCCAGCACATCGTTTGGGGAGCTGTTTTTT. It codes for CASTSFGELFF.

In this sample, this clonotype turned up many times. This chain uses TRBV3-1 with TRBJ1-1; tentatively, D is TRBD1 (6 bases). The CDR3 consists of 15 residues. The V gene's germline CDR1 is LGHDT and CDR2 YNNKEL (reference sequence). V gave up 1 base and J gave up 3 bases, with 12 bases separating them. The CDR3 sequence: CASSQGPGAHTEAFF. CDR3 nucleotide sequence: TGTGCCAGCAGCCAAGGACCGGGGGCTCACACTGAAGCTTTCTTT.